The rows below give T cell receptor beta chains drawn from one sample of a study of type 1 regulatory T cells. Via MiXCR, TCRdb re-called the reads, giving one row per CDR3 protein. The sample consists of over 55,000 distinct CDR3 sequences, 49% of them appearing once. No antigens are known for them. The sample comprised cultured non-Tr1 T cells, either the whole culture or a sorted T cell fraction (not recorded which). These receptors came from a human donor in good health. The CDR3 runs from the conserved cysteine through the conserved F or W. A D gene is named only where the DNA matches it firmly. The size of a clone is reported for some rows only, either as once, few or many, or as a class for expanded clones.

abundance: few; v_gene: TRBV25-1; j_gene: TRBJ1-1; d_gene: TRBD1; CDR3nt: TGTGCCAGCATAGGTAGGGGGCTTAGAGGGACTGAAGCTTTCTTT; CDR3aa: CASIGRGLRGTEAFF
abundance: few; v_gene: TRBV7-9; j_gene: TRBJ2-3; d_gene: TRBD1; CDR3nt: TGTGCCAGTAGCCAGTGGGCCAGGGGGACAGATACGCAGTATTTT; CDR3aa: CASSQWARGTDTQYF
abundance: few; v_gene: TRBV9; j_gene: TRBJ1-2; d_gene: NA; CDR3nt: TGTGCCAGCAGCCCATCGGCAGGGACCAACTATGGCTACACCTTC; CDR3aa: CASSPSAGTNYGYTF
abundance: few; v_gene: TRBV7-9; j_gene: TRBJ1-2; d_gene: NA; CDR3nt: TGTGCCAGCAGCTTCCCGGCCTGGGGCTACACCTTC; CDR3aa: CASSFPAWGYTF
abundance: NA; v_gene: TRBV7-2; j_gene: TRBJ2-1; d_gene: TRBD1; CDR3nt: TGTGCCAGCAGGCCACAGGGGGTGTTTGAGAATGAGCAGTTCTTC; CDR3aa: CASRPQGVFENEQFF
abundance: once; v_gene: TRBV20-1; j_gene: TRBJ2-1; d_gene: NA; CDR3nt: TGCAGGGGGGACACAGGCAATGAGCAGTTCTTC; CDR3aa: CRGDTGNEQFF
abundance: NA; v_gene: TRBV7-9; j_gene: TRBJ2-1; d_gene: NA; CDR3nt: TGTGCCAGCAGCTTACTAGCCTTCAGAGCAGGTTCCTACAATGAGCAGTTCTTC; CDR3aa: CASSLLAFRAGSYNEQFF
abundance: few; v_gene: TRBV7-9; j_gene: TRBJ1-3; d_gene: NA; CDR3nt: TGTGCCAGCAGCCCTCGGGGGTCGATCTCTGGAAACACCATATATTTT; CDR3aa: CASSPRGSISGNTIYF
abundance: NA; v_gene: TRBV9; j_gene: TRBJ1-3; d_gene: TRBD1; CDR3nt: TGTGCCAGCAGCGCGGGGGAGGGGGCCAGCGCTGGAAACACCATATATTTT; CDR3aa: CASSAGEGASAGNTIYF
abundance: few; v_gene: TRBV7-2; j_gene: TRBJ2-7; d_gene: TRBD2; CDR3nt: TGTGCCAGCAGCACTAGCGGGGTCCCAACCTACGAGCAGTACTTC; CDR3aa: CASSTSGVPTYEQYF
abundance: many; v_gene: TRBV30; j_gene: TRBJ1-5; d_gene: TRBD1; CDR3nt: TGTGCCTGGAGTCGGGACAGAAGTACGAGTTATAGCAATCAGCCCCAGCATTTT; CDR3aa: CAWSRDRSTSYSNQPQHF
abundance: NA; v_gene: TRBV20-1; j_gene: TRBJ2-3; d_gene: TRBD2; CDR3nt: TGCAGTGCTAGAGCCCCCCGCGGGGGGGCCGGAGATACGCAGTATTTT; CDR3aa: CSARAPRGGAGDTQYF
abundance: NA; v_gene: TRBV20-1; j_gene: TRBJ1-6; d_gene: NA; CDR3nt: TGCAGTGCTAGACCCACCAGTTTTAATTCACCCCTCCACTTT; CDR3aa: CSARPTSFNSPLHF
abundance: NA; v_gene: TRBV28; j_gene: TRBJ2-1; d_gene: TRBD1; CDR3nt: TGTGCCAGCAGTGACGGACAGGGCCCTAGGAATGAGCAGTTCTTC; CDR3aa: CASSDGQGPRNEQFF
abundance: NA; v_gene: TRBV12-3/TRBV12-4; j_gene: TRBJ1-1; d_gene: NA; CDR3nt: TGTGCCAGCAGTTTAGCAGGGGGCACTGAAGCTTTCTTT; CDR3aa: CASSLAGGTEAFF
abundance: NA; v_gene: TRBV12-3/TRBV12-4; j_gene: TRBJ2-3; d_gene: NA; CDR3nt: TGTGCCAGCAGTCCCCGATCCTACCCAGATACGCAGTATTTT; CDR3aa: CASSPRSYPDTQYF
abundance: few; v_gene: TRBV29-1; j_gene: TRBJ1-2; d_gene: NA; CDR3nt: TGCAGCGTTGAGGCAGGGCTCCCCTATGGCTACACCTTC; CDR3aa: CSVEAGLPYGYTF
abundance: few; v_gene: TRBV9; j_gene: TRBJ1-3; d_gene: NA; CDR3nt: TGTGCCAGCAGCTTCGGTCCCACTGCTGCCTCTGGAAACACCATATATTTT; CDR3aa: CASSFGPTAASGNTIYF
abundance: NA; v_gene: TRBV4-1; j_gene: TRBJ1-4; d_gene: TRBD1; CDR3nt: TGCGCCAGCAGCCAGGGACAGGGAGCTACTAATGAAAAACTGTTTTTT; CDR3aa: CASSQGQGATNEKLFF
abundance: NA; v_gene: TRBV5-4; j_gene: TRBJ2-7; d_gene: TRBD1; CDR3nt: TGTGCCAGCAGCTTGGACAGGGGGAAGGGGCAGTACTTC; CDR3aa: CASSLDRGKGQYF
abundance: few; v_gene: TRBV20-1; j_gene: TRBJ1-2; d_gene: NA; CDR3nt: TGCAGTGCTAGACAGGGTCAGAACTATGGCTACACCTTC; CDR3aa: CSARQGQNYGYTF
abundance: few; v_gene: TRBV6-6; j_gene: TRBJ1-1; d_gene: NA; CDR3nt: TGTGCCAGCAGGGTATCCTCGGCCCAAGGTGACACTGAAGCTTTCTTT; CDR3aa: CASRVSSAQGDTEAFF
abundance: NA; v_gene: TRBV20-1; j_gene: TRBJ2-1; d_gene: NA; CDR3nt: TGCAGTGCTAGAGGCCAGGGGATTGAGCAGTTCTTC; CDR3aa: CSARGQGIEQFF
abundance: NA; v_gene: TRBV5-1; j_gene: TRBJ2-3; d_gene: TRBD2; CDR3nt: TGCGCCAGCAGCTACACCGGGACTAGCGGGGGGCAGTCCACAGATACGCAGTATTTT; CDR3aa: CASSYTGTSGGQSTDTQYF
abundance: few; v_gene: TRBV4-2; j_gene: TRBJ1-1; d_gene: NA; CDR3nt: TGTGCCAGCAGCCAAGATATGAACACTGAAGCTTTCTTT; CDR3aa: CASSQDMNTEAFF
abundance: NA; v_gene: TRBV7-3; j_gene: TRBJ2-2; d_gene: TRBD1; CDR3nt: TGTGCCAGCAGAGAGACAGGGGGCAACACCGGGGAGCTGTTTTTT; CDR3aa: CASRETGGNTGELFF
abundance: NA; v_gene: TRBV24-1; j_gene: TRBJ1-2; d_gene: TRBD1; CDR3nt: TGTGCCACGAGGGACAGGGTCATTGGGGGCTACACCTTC; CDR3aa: CATRDRVIGGYTF
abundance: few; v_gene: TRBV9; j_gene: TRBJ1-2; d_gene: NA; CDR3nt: TGTGCCAGCAGCGTAGGGGCAGTGGGTAACTATGGCTACACCTTC; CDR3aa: CASSVGAVGNYGYTF
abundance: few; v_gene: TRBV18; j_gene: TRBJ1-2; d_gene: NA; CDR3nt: TGTGCCAGCTCACCGAATGACAAACCCTATGGCTACACCTTC; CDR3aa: CASSPNDKPYGYTF